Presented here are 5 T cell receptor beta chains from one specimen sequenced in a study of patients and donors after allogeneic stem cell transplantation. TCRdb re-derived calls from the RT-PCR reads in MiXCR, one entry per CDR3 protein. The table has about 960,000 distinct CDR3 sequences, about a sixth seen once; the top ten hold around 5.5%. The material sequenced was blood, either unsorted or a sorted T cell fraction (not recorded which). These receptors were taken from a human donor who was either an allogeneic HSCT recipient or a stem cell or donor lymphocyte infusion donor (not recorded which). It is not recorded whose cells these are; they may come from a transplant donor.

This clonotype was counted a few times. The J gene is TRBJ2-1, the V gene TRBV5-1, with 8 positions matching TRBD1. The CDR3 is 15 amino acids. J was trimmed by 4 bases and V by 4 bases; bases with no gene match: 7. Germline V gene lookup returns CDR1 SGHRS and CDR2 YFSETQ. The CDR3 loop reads CASSLTGVGYNEQFF. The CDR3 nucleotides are TGCGCCAGCAGCCTGACAGGGGTCGGGTACAATGAGCAGTTCTTC.

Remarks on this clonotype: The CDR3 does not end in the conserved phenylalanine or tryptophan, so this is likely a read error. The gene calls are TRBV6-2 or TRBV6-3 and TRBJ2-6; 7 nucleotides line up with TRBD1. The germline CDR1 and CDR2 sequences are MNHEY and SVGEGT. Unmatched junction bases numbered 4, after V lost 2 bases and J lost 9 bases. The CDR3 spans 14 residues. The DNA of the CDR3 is TGTGCCAGCAGTTACCGACAGGGAGTCAACGTCCTGACTTAC. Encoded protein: CASSYRQGVNVLTY.

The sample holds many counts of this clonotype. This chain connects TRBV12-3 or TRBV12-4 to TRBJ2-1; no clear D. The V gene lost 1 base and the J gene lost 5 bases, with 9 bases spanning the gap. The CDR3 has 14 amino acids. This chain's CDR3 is CASSLGRSNNEQFF. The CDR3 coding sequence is TGTGCCAGCAGTTTAGGTAGATCCAACAATGAGCAGTTCTTC.

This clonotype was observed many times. The CDR3 bases are TGCGCCAGCAGCCTAGACCGGTATGGCTACACCTTC. It specifies CASSLDRYGYTF. V gene TRBV5-1 combines with J gene TRBJ1-2; D uncertain. This CDR3 has 12 amino acids. The V gene's germline CDR1 is SGHRS and CDR2 YFSETQ. V lost 4 bases and J 5 bases, leaving 9 bases between the germline ends. Full variable domain (missing parts from reference TRBV5-1 and TRBJ1-2): KAGVTQTPRYLIKTRGQQVTLSCSPISGHRSVSWYQQTPGQGLQFLFEYFSETQRNKGNFPGRFSGRQFSNSRSEMNVSTLELGDSALYLCASSLDRYGYTFGSGTRLTVV.

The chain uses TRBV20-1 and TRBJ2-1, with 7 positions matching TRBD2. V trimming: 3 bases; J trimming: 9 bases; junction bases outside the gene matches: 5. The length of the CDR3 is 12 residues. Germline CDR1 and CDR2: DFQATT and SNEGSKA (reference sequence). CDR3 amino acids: CSARSREAEQFF. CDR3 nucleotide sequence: TGCAGTGCTAGGTCCCGGGAGGCTGAGCAGTTCTTC.